This TCR beta chain was found in a study of blood T cell repertoires in COVID-19. Profiling relied on immunoSEQ multiplex PCR, and the TCRdb table lists in-frame clones only, not all of them. The data contain about 390,000 clones, 85% to 90% of them singletons. V lost 5 bases to trimming and J lost 1 base; unmatched junction nucleotides: 5. The CDR3 sequence is 16 residues long. The germline gives CDR1 SEHNR, CDR2 FQNEAQ (reference sequence). This sequence originates from a woman aged 50 to 60 who had recovered from COVID-19. Sequences were obtained from PBMCs or T cells enriched from blood (not recorded which). The chain recombines TRBV7-9 with TRBJ2-3; 11 bases are shared with TRBD2. In DNA, the CDR3 is TGTGCCAGCAGCCCCCTAGCGGGGGGCGGCACAGATACGCAGTATTTT. Residues: CASSPLAGGGTDTQYF.